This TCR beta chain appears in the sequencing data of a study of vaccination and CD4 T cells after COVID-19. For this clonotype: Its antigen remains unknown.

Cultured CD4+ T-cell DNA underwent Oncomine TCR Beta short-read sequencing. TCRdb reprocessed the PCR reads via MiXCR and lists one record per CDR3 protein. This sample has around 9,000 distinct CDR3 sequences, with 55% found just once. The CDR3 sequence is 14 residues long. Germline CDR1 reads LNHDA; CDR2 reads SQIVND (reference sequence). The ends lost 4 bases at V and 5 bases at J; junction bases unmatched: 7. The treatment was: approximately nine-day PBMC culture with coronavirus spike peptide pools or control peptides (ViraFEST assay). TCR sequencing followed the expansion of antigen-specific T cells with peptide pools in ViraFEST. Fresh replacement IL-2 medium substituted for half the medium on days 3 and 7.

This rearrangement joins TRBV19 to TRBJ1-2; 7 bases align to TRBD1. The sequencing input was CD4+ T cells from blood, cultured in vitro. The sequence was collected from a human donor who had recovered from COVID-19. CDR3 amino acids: CASSTRQGGYGYTF. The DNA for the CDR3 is TGTGCCAGTAGTACCCGACAGGGAGGATATGGCTACACCTTC.